The source of this T cell receptor beta chain is a study of T cells in Graves' hyperthyroidism and ophthalmopathy. This clonotype showed up many times. Trimming removed 2 bases from V and 1 base from J, with 8 bases in between. The CDR3 loop spans 13 amino acids. Germline V gene sequence: CDR1 DFQATT, CDR2 SNEGSKA (reference sequence). RNA transcripts provided the source from which TCR beta CDR3 regions were amplified. Researchers ran a first-round RT-PCR on the TCR CDR3 using the HTBI primer set. TCRdb used MiXCR to reprocess the multiplex PCR reads, holding one entry per CDR3 protein. Altogether 350,000 to 400,000 distinct CDR3 sequences are present, about 14% being singletons, with the ten largest covering about 10%.

The sequence derives from a woman aged 55 to 70 with Graves' hyperthyroidism. Sequencing used blood. The chain is built from TRBV20-1 and TRBJ1-1; tentatively, D is TRBD1 (5 bases). The CDR3 reads CSARMTENTEAFF. DNA of the CDR3: TGCAGTGCTAGAATGACAGAGAACACTGAAGCTTTCTTT.